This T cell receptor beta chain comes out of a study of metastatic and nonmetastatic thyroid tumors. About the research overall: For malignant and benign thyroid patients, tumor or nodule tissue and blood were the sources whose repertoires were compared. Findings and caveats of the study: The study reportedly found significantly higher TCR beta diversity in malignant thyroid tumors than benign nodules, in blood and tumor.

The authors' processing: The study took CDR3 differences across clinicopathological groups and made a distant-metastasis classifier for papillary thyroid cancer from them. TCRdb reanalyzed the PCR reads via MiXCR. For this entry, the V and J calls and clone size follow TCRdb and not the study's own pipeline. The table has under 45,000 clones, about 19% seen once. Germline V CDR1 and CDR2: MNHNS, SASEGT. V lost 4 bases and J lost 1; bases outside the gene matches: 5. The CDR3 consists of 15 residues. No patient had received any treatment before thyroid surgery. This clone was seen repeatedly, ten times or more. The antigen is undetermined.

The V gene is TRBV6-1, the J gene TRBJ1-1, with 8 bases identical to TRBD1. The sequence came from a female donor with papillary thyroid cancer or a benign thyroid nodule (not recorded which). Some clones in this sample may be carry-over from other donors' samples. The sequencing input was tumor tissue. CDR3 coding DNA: TGTGCCAGCAGTGCTCCGGGGACAGGGAACACTGAAGCTTTCTTT. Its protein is CASSAPGTGNTEAFF.